This T cell receptor (beta chain) was identified in a study of blood T cell repertoires in COVID-19. The wider study: The origin of the acute and convalescent COVID-19 samples was the United States, Italy and Spain.

In the authors' methods: Amplification of reference gene primers provided the estimated nucleated cell counts. The data were produced by immunoSEQ multiplex PCR, yet TCRdb's version contains in-frame clones alone and is incomplete. Clonal size and the V and J genes are those of that table, whereas D and trimming came from the DNA. The sample lists fewer than 350,000 clones, 89% occurring once. Deletions cut 1 base from V and 3 bases from J, with 12 bases between. This CDR3 comprises 16 residues. Germline V gene data show CDR1 as SNHLY and CDR2 as FYNNEI. About this clone itself: This specimen includes other DNA sequences encoding the same CDR3.

The rearrangement joins TRBV2 to TRBJ2-2, with D possibly TRBD2 on 6 matching bases. The sequencing sample was made of PBMCs or T cells enriched from blood (not recorded which). The sequence was obtained from a man between 60 and 75 years old who had recovered from COVID-19. CDR3: CASSEGTSGYTGELFF. For the CDR3, the DNA is TGTGCCAGCAGTGAAGGGACCAGCGGGTACACCGGGGAGCTGTTTTTT.